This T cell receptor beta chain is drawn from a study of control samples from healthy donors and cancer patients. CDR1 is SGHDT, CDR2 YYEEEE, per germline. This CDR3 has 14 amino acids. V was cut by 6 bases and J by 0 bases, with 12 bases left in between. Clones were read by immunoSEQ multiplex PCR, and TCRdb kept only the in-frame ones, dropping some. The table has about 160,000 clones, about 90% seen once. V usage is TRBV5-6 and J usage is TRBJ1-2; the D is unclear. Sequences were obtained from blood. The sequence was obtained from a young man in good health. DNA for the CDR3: TGTGCCAGCAATTTTCCCCAATCTAACTATGGCTACACCTTC. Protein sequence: CASNFPQSNYGYTF. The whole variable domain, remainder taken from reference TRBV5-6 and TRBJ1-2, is DAGVTQSPTHLIKTRGQQVTLRCSPKSGHDTVSWYQQALGQGPQFIFQYYEEEERQRGNFPDRFSGHQFPNYSSELNVNALLLGDSALYLCASNFPQSNYGYTFGSGTRLTVV.